These 27 T cell receptor beta chains were sequenced from one sample in a study of T cell responses to AZD1222 COVID-19 vaccine. The method was immunoSEQ multiplex PCR; TCRdb's version includes in-frame clones alone and lacks a portion of them. The table shows roughly 120,000 clones, with roughly 85% occurring only once. Here the sequenced sample was peripheral blood, taken 28 days after the second AZD1222 dose. The source is an adult who received the AZD1222 COVID-19 vaccine.

This rearrangement joins TRBV6-5 to TRBJ2-7; a possible D gene is TRBD1 (6 bases). Deletions cut 7 bases from V and 0 bases from J, with 13 bases between. The CDR3 consists of 14 residues. Germline V gives CDR1 MNHEY, CDR2 SVGAGI. CDR3 nucleotide sequence: TGTGCCAGCAACGCTAGACAGGTCTCCTACGAGCAGTACTTC. It codes for CASNARQVSYEQYF.

This clone occurred once. The chain uses TRBV7-9 and TRBJ2-1, with D perhaps given as TRBD1 or TRBD2 (6 bases each). The CDR3 covers 12 residues. Trimming cost V 1 base and J 10 bases, with 8 bases left between them. The V gene's germline CDR1 is SEHNR and CDR2 FQNEAQ (reference sequence). The CDR3 nucleotides read TGTGCCAGCAGCTTAGAGGGGGGAGAGCAGTTCTTC. Translated, it gives CASSLEGGEQFF.

V gene TRBV10-3 combines with J gene TRBJ1-6; D unresolved. CDR1 is ENHRY and CDR2 is SYGVKD in the germline V gene. The CDR3 runs 19 residues. Trimming took 0 bases from V and 0 from J, leaving 15 bases between them. As DNA, the CDR3 is TGTGCCATCAGTGAGTCGATTTTGGGCGGTAGCTCCTATAATTCACCCCTCCACTTT. Encoded protein: CAISESILGGSSYNSPLHF.

V is TRBV5-1 and J is TRBJ1-6; no firm D call. The germline gives CDR1 SGHRS, CDR2 YFSETQ. The CDR3 loop spans 14 amino acids. V gave up 1 base and J gave up 7 bases, with 9 bases separating them. In DNA, the CDR3 is TGCGCCAGCAGCTTGATGCCGGAGAATTCACCCCTCCACTTT. Residues: CASSLMPENSPLHF.

The chain couples TRBV6-5 to TRBJ2-2, with D tentatively TRBD1 (6 bases). The CDR3 runs 15 residues. Germline CDR1 and CDR2: MNHEY and SVGAGI. Trimming cost V 6 bases and J 0 bases, with 11 bases left between them. The CDR3: CASSRTVTNTGELFF. The DNA of the CDR3 is TGTGCCAGCAGCAGGACAGTGACGAACACCGGGGAGCTGTTTTTT.

This sequence joins TRBV7-2 and TRBJ1-6; 7 bases agree with TRBD1. CDR3 length: 15 amino acids. The V and J ends lost 1 base and 7 bases, in that order; junction bases with no gene match: 4. In germline, CDR1 is SGHTA, CDR2 FQGNSA. The CDR3 bases are TGTGCCAGCAGCTTAGTGGTCAGGGGGAATTCACCCCTCCACTTT. Its protein product is CASSLVVRGNSPLHF.

This chain uses TRBV6-5 with TRBJ2-7; no reliable D call. The V gene lost 11 bases and the J gene lost 2 bases, with 19 bases spanning the gap. CDR3 length: 14 residues. The germline V gene encodes CDR1 MNHEY and CDR2 SVGAGI. This CDR3 is CAATPQSSAYEQYF. The CDR3 DNA is TGTGCCGCGACTCCCCAGTCTTCTGCCTACGAGCAGTACTTC.

The chain employs TRBV30 and TRBJ1-2, with 9 bases that match TRBD1. The V gene end was trimmed by 5 bases and the J gene end by 8 bases; junction bases not matched to a gene: 6. This CDR3 region has 12 residues. CDR1 and CDR2 from the germline V gene are GTSNPN and SVGIG (reference sequence). For the CDR3, the DNA is TGTGCCTGGGCCCACAGGGGGCTAGGCTACACCTTC. Its translation: CAWAHRGLGYTF.

This clone was seen only once. The same CDR3 can be traced to other DNA sequences in this sample. The genes are TRBV9 and TRBJ2-2; D gene unclear. CDR1 is SGDLS, CDR2 YYNGEE, per germline. V lost 0 bases and J 3 bases, leaving 6 bases between the germline ends. The length of the CDR3 is 14 residues. In DNA, the CDR3 is TGTGCCAGCAGCGTAGTCATGGACACCGGGGAGCTGTTTTTT. Amino acid sequence: CASSVVMDTGELFF. Full variable domain (outside the CDR3, taken from reference TRBV9 and TRBJ2-2): DSGVTQTPKHLITATGQRVTLRCSPRSGDLSVYWYQQSLDQGLQFLIQYYNGEERAKGNILERFSAQQFPDLHSELNLSSLELGDSALYFCASSVVMDTGELFFGEGSRLTVL.

The chain couples TRBV30 to TRBJ2-1; D unresolved. CDR3 length: 12 amino acids. Trimming took off 3 bases at V and 9 bases at J, with 12 bases between the two ends. Germline assignment: CDR1 GTSNPN and CDR2 SVGIG (reference sequence). CDR3 nucleotides: TGTGCCTGGAGCCCCGTTAGGGTTGAGCAGTTCTTC. Encoded protein: CAWSPVRVEQFF.

This rearrangement joins TRBV4-1 to TRBJ1-2; no firm D call. Germline V gene data show CDR1 as MGHRA and CDR2 as YSYEKL. V lost 6 bases and J lost 5, with 10 bases in between. The CDR3 covers 12 residues. In DNA, the CDR3 is TGCGCCAGCAGTGACCCCTCGTATGGCTACACCTTC. This sequence encodes CASSDPSYGYTF.

The chain employs TRBV2 and TRBJ2-1; 11 nucleotides match TRBD2. V shed 3 bases, J shed 7 bases, and the junction held 5 bases outside the gene matches. Germline CDR1 reads SNHLY; CDR2 reads FYNNEI. There are 15 residues in the CDR3. CDR3 amino acids: CASSERGLADNEQFF. In DNA form, the CDR3 reads TGTGCCAGCAGTGAGCGGGGACTAGCGGATAATGAGCAGTTCTTC.

This chain uses TRBV10-2 with TRBJ1-1, with D uncertain. Per germline, CDR1 WSHSY and CDR2 SAAADI. Trimming shortened V by 3 bases and J by 2 bases, and 16 bases separated the two germline ends. The CDR3 loop spans 16 amino acids. The CDR3 DNA follows: TGCGCCAGCAGTGATTCTTTAGGGATCGCTAACACTGAAGCTTTCTTT. This sequence encodes CASSDSLGIANTEAFF.

The V and J genes are TRBV3-1 (or the pseudogene TRBV3-2) and TRBJ1-5; TRBD1 might be the D (6 bases). CDR3 length: 15 residues. Germline values: CDR1 LGHDT, CDR2 YNNKEL (reference sequence). V lost 4 bases and J lost 4, with 14 bases in between. The CDR3 sequence is CASSLNRDTNQPQHF. The DNA of the CDR3 is TGTGCCAGCAGCCTCAATCGGGACACAAATCAGCCCCAGCATTTT.

The chain couples TRBV5-4 to TRBJ2-5; TRBD2 matches at 11 bases. CDR1 and CDR2 (germline): SGHNT, YYREEE (reference sequence). Trimming removed 3 bases from V and 2 bases from J; junction bases left unmatched: 6. The CDR3 consists of 16 residues. The CDR3 region has the DNA TGTGCCAGCAGCTACGGACCTAGCGGGGGGCAAGAGACCCAGTACTTC. It specifies CASSYGPSGGQETQYF. The entire variable domain, with the rest obtained from reference TRBV5-4 and TRBJ2-5, is as follows: ETGVTQSPTHLIKTRGQQVTLRCSSQSGHNTVSWYQQALGQGPQFIFQYYREEENGRGNFPPRFSGLQFPNYSSELNVNALELDDSALYLCASSYGPSGGQETQYFGPGTRLLVL.

V is TRBV27 and J is TRBJ1-6; no definite D call. V was cut by 6 bases and J by 10 bases, with 10 bases left in between. The CDR3 consists of 12 residues. CDR1 is MNHEY and CDR2 is SMNVEV in the germline V gene (reference sequence). The CDR3 spells CASRLMESPLHF. The CDR3 coding sequence is TGTGCCAGCAGACTGATGGAGTCACCCCTCCACTTT.

In its sample, this clone was seen once. The chain is built from TRBV7-9 and TRBJ1-3; 10 bases fit TRBD1. Germline V gene lookup returns CDR1 SEHNR and CDR2 FQNEAQ (reference sequence). The trim removed 5 bases at V and 7 bases at J, leaving 5 bases unmatched. The CDR3 length is 14 residues. The CDR3 spells CASSPTGGANTIYF. The CDR3 coding sequence is TGTGCCAGCAGCCCGACAGGGGGCGCGAACACCATATATTTT.

This clone appeared a few times. Other nucleotide sequences from this sample produce the same CDR3. The V gene is TRBV3-1 (or the pseudogene TRBV3-2), the J gene TRBJ1-1; the match to TRBD1 covers 9 bases. The CDR3 loop spans 13 amino acids. Germline V gene sequence: CDR1 LGHDT, CDR2 YNNKEL (reference sequence). Trimming took 3 bases from V and 5 from J; bases not matched to a gene: 1. CDR3 nucleotides: TGTGCCAGCAGCCACGGACAGGGGACTGAAGCTTTCTTT. It codes for CASSHGQGTEAFF.

The V call is TRBV15, the J call TRBJ1-2; weak D call: TRBD1 (5 bases). The germline V gene encodes CDR1 LNHNV and CDR2 YYDKDF (reference sequence). The CDR3 consists of 14 residues. V was pared by 7 bases and J by 3 bases, with 15 bases between. This chain's CDR3 is CATKRGARDYGYTF. The DNA of the CDR3 is TGTGCCACCAAAAGAGGGGCCAGGGACTATGGCTACACCTTC.

The V gene is TRBV5-1, the J gene TRBJ1-1; TRBD1 is a possible D gene (5 bases). The germline CDR1 and CDR2 sequences are SGHRS and YFSETQ. There are 14 residues in the CDR3. V was shortened by 4 bases and J by 5 bases, with 15 bases between the two germline ends. The CDR3 region is CASSPGTEGTEAFF. The DNA of the CDR3 is TGCGCCAGCAGCCCCGGGACGGAGGGGACTGAAGCTTTCTTT.

The rearrangement links TRBV5-5 to TRBJ1-5; TRBD1 aligns across 7 bases. Germline lookup yields CDR1 SGHKS and CDR2 YYEKEE (reference sequence). Trimming cost V 4 bases and J 3 bases; bases outside gene matches: 7. CDR3 size: 15 residues. CDR3 sequence reads: CASSRSGTDNQPQHF. In nucleotides, the CDR3 is TGTGCCAGCAGCAGGAGCGGGACAGACAATCAGCCCCAGCATTTT.

The gene calls are TRBV7-9 and TRBJ1-2; 7 bases are a match to TRBD1. The junction had 9 bases not matched to a gene; V was cut back by 3 bases and J by 8 bases. The CDR3 covers 14 residues. Germline CDR1 SEHNR, CDR2 FQNEAQ (reference sequence). This CDR3 is CASSFAYDRAGYTF. The CDR3 bases are TGTGCCAGCAGCTTCGCCTATGACAGGGCCGGCTACACCTTC.

The chain uses TRBV6-5 and TRBJ1-4; 9 bases line up with TRBD1. CDR3 length equals 15 residues. Germline CDR1 reads MNHEY; CDR2 reads SVGAGI. The V gene end was trimmed by 6 bases and the J gene end by 2 bases; junction bases not matched to a gene: 4. The DNA for the CDR3 is TGTGCCAGCAGACAGGGGGCTAACACTAATGAAAAACTGTTTTTT. Protein product: CASRQGANTNEKLFF.

This clone has a handful of counts. The chain has TRBV7-8 and TRBJ1-6; 8 positions agree with TRBD1. In germline, CDR1 is SGHVS, CDR2 FQNEAQ. Trimming removed 0 bases from V and 7 bases from J; junction bases left unmatched: 5. The length of the CDR3 is 16 residues. As DNA, the CDR3 is TGTGCCAGCAGCTTAGCGGCCGGGACAGGAAATTCACCCCTCCACTTT. Amino acids: CASSLAAGTGNSPLHF.

The chain is built from TRBV5-1 and TRBJ2-5, with D perhaps matching TRBD2 (6 bases). Trimming took 2 bases from V and 1 from J, leaving 12 bases between them. Germline lookup yields CDR1 SGHRS and CDR2 YFSETQ. The CDR3 extends over 15 amino acids. Here the CDR3 reads CASSLRLGGQETQYF. CDR3 DNA sequence: TGCGCCAGCAGCTTAAGACTGGGGGGCCAAGAGACCCAGTACTTC. The whole variable domain, filled in from reference TRBV5-1 and TRBJ2-5, reads KAGVTQTPRYLIKTRGQQVTLSCSPISGHRSVSWYQQTPGQGLQFLFEYFSETQRNKGNFPGRFSGRQFSNSRSEMNVSTLELGDSALYLCASSLRLGGQETQYFGPGTRLLVL.

This clone was seen only a few times. The chain combines TRBV2 with TRBJ2-3, with D perhaps TRBD1 or TRBD2 (5 bases each). This CDR3 is 15 amino acids long. Germline V gene data show CDR1 as SNHLY and CDR2 as FYNNEI. The V end lost 3 bases, the J end lost 7 bases, and 17 bases lay between the germline ends. This chain's CDR3 is CASSDPWGKEYTQYF. The CDR3 bases are TGTGCCAGCAGTGACCCTTGGGGGAAGGAATATACGCAGTATTTT.

This chain connects TRBV28 to TRBJ1-1; 7 bases are a match to TRBD1. The CDR3 spans 16 residues. J lost 1 base, V lost 3 bases, and 8 bases had no gene match. Germline-derived CDR1 and CDR2 are MDHEN and SYDVKM. CDR3 amino acids: CASSFMSTGRNTEAFF. The DNA for the CDR3 is TGTGCCAGCAGTTTCATGTCGACAGGGAGGAACACTGAAGCTTTCTTT.